This paragraph reports one T cell receptor beta chain. This specimen belongs to a study of T cell changes during pregnancy in multiple sclerosis. The CDR3 has 13 amino acids. Germline assignment: CDR1 SGDLS and CDR2 YYNGEE. Trimming stripped 3 bases from V and 4 bases from J, with 10 bases between. Only in-frame clones appear in the TCRdb table, and some are missing; sequencing was by immunoSEQ multiplex PCR. The sample contains 85,000 to 130,000 clones, roughly 90% of which appear only once. This TCR came from a female donor with multiple sclerosis, enrolled in a pregnancy study. The chain employs TRBV9 and TRBJ1-2; tentatively, D is TRBD1 (6 bases). This specimen was peripheral blood, taken after pregnancy. The CDR3, as DNA: TGTGCCAGCAGCGCCTCACAGGGCTATGGCTACACCTTC. Its protein is CASSASQGYGYTF.